These T cell receptor beta chains were read from a single sample in a study of shared clonotypes between healthy human individuals. Clones were read by immunoSEQ multiplex PCR, and TCRdb kept only the in-frame ones, dropping some. The table lists about 2.3 million clones, 85% to 95% of them singletons. Specimen: naive CD4+ T cells from PBMCs. These receptors came from a man aged 18 to 29 in good health. Some clones in this sample may be carry-over from other donors' samples. CDR3s include the opening cysteine and the closing phenylalanine or tryptophan. The D gene is left open where the match is weak. Some rows have no size entry. The others give once, few or many, or a class for an expanded clone.

j_gene: TRBJ2-5; abundance: -; v_gene: TRBV27; d_gene: -; CDR3aa: CASSVLAQETQYF; CDR3nt: TGTGCCAGCAGTGTCCTAGCGCAAGAGACCCAGTACTTC
j_gene: TRBJ2-3; abundance: -; v_gene: TRBV18; d_gene: -; CDR3aa: CASSPVARPVGGDTQYF; CDR3nt: TGTGCCAGCTCACCGGTAGCGCGCCCAGTTGGGGGAGATACGCAGTATTTT
j_gene: TRBJ1-5; abundance: -; v_gene: TRBV5-6; d_gene: TRBD1; CDR3aa: CASSSTGRNQPQHF; CDR3nt: TGTGCCAGCAGCTCGACAGGGCGCAATCAGCCCCAGCATTTT
j_gene: TRBJ2-4; abundance: -; v_gene: TRBV6-1; d_gene: -; CDR3aa: CASSEWSGAQNIQYF; CDR3nt: TGTGCCAGCAGTGAGTGGTCGGGGGCCCAAAACATTCAGTACTTC
j_gene: TRBJ1-1; abundance: -; v_gene: TRBV5-4; d_gene: -; CDR3aa: CASSLVAGPGTEAFF; CDR3nt: TGTGCCAGCAGCTTGGTCGCTGGGCCGGGCACTGAAGCTTTCTTT
j_gene: TRBJ1-5; abundance: -; v_gene: TRBV28; d_gene: -; CDR3aa: CAISGYSNQPQHF; CDR3nt: TGTGCCATCTCGGGTTATAGCAATCAGCCCCAGCATTTT
j_gene: TRBJ2-5; abundance: -; v_gene: TRBV10-3; d_gene: -; CDR3aa: CAIAPGGGETQYF; CDR3nt: TGTGCCATCGCGCCAGGGGGAGGGGAGACCCAGTACTTC
j_gene: TRBJ2-1; abundance: -; v_gene: TRBV18; d_gene: -; CDR3aa: CASSPSWDNEQFF; CDR3nt: TGTGCCAGCTCTCCCTCCTGGGACAATGAGCAGTTCTTC
j_gene: TRBJ1-2; abundance: -; v_gene: TRBV5-6; d_gene: -; CDR3aa: CASSLLGAGGYTF; CDR3nt: TGTGCCAGCAGCTTGTTGGGGGCTGGTGGCTACACCTTC
j_gene: TRBJ1-5; abundance: -; v_gene: TRBV5-4; d_gene: -; CDR3aa: CATSLPGSNQPQHF; CDR3nt: TGTGCCACCTCACTCCCGGGCAGCAATCAGCCCCAGCATTTT
j_gene: TRBJ2-3; abundance: -; v_gene: TRBV25-1; d_gene: -; CDR3aa: CASSESPTTFPADTQYF; CDR3nt: TGTGCCAGCAGTGAATCCCCGACTACCTTCCCCGCAGATACGCAGTATTTT
j_gene: TRBJ2-7; abundance: -; v_gene: TRBV28; d_gene: TRBD2; CDR3aa: CASSSGTSGRAGGEQYF; CDR3nt: TGTGCCAGCAGTTCTGGGACTAGCGGGAGGGCCGGTGGAGAGCAGTACTTC
j_gene: TRBJ2-6; abundance: -; v_gene: TRBV19; d_gene: -; CDR3aa: CASSMVHMISGANVLTF; CDR3nt: TGTGCCAGTAGTATGGTTCATATGATCTCTGGGGCCAACGTCCTGACTTTC
j_gene: TRBJ2-3; abundance: -; v_gene: TRBV7-3; d_gene: TRBD2; CDR3aa: CASSATSGTNTQYF; CDR3nt: TGTGCCAGCAGCGCGACTAGCGGAACCAATACGCAGTATTTT
j_gene: TRBJ1-5; abundance: -; v_gene: TRBV11-2; d_gene: -; CDR3aa: CASSDRGQPQHF; CDR3nt: TGTGCCAGCAGCGACCGGGGCCAGCCCCAGCATTTT
j_gene: TRBJ2-7; abundance: once; v_gene: TRBV5-1; d_gene: TRBD1; CDR3aa: CASSLPGQGNEQYF; CDR3nt: TGCGCCAGCAGCTTACCGGGACAGGGTAACGAGCAGTACTTC
j_gene: TRBJ2-3; abundance: once; v_gene: TRBV9; d_gene: TRBD2; CDR3aa: CASSPGVASGRLGTDTQYF; CDR3nt: TGTGCCAGCAGCCCAGGAGTGGCTAGCGGGAGGCTCGGTACAGATACGCAGTATTTT
j_gene: TRBJ2-7; abundance: -; v_gene: TRBV6-6; d_gene: -; CDR3aa: CASSYSGEQYF; CDR3nt: TGTGCCAGCAGTTACTCGGGCGAGCAGTACTTC
j_gene: TRBJ2-1; abundance: -; v_gene: TRBV10-3; d_gene: TRBD2; CDR3aa: CAISEWSGSSYNEQFF; CDR3nt: TGTGCCATCAGTGAGTGGAGCGGGAGCTCCTACAATGAGCAGTTCTTC
j_gene: TRBJ1-5; abundance: once; v_gene: TRBV6-1; d_gene: -; CDR3aa: CASRPGGSNQPQHF; CDR3nt: TGTGCCAGCAGGCCCGGGGGGTCCAATCAGCCCCAGCATTTT
j_gene: TRBJ2-2; abundance: -; v_gene: TRBV14; d_gene: -; CDR3aa: CASSQWRGELFF; CDR3nt: TGTGCCAGCAGCCAGTGGCGGGGGGAGCTGTTTTTT
j_gene: TRBJ2-2; abundance: -; v_gene: TRBV6-5; d_gene: -; CDR3aa: CASRLSTAFGELFF; CDR3nt: TGTGCCAGCAGATTATCAACAGCGTTCGGGGAGCTGTTTTTT
j_gene: TRBJ1-1; abundance: once; v_gene: TRBV7-2; d_gene: -; CDR3aa: CASSPRRGSTEAFF; CDR3nt: TGTGCCAGCAGCCCCCGTAGGGGCTCGACTGAAGCTTTCTTT
j_gene: TRBJ2-1; abundance: -; v_gene: TRBV5-6; d_gene: -; CDR3aa: CASSLAGEQFF; CDR3nt: TGTGCCAGCAGCTTGGCGGGAGAGCAGTTCTTC
j_gene: TRBJ1-1; abundance: -; v_gene: TRBV7-9; d_gene: TRBD1; CDR3aa: CASSRQGADEAFF; CDR3nt: TGTGCCAGCAGCCGTCAGGGGGCAGATGAAGCTTTCTTT
j_gene: TRBJ2-2; abundance: -; v_gene: TRBV5-4; d_gene: -; CDR3aa: CASSLRLGAGELFF; CDR3nt: TGTGCCAGCAGCTTGCGACTAGGTGCCGGGGAGCTGTTTTTT
j_gene: TRBJ1-5; abundance: -; v_gene: TRBV2; d_gene: -; CDR3aa: CASSEQGLEGQPQHF; CDR3nt: TGTGCCAGCAGTGAACAGGGTTTGGAGGGGCAGCCCCAGCATTTT
j_gene: TRBJ1-1; abundance: -; v_gene: TRBV19; d_gene: TRBD1; CDR3aa: CASFDRVSEAFF; CDR3nt: TGTGCCAGCTTTGACAGGGTCTCTGAAGCTTTCTTT
j_gene: TRBJ1-4; abundance: -; v_gene: TRBV27; d_gene: -; CDR3aa: CASSFSGSTNEKLFF; CDR3nt: TGTGCCAGCAGTTTTTCTGGTTCAACTAATGAAAAACTGTTTTTT
j_gene: TRBJ2-7; abundance: -; v_gene: TRBV30; d_gene: TRBD2; CDR3aa: CAWSQTGGSYEQYF; CDR3nt: TGTGCCTGGAGTCAAACGGGGGGTTCCTACGAGCAGTACTTC
j_gene: TRBJ1-5; abundance: -; v_gene: TRBV19; d_gene: TRBD1; CDR3aa: CASHRDRDQPQHF; CDR3nt: TGTGCCAGCCACCGGGACAGGGATCAGCCCCAGCATTTT
j_gene: TRBJ2-1; abundance: -; v_gene: TRBV7-3; d_gene: TRBD2; CDR3aa: CASSEEAGHYNEQFF; CDR3nt: TGTGCCAGCAGCGAAGAAGCGGGGCACTACAATGAGCAGTTCTTC
j_gene: TRBJ2-6; abundance: -; v_gene: TRBV18; d_gene: -; CDR3aa: CASSPRGSGANVLTF; CDR3nt: TGTGCCAGCTCACCACGTGGGTCTGGGGCCAACGTCCTGACTTTC
j_gene: TRBJ1-2; abundance: -; v_gene: TRBV9; d_gene: -; CDR3aa: CASNRGGANKDQYYGYTF; CDR3nt: TGTGCCAGCAACCGTGGTGGGGCTAACAAGGATCAATATTATGGCTACACCTTC
j_gene: TRBJ2-7; abundance: -; v_gene: TRBV11-2; d_gene: -; CDR3aa: CASSLDLEGSYEQYF; CDR3nt: TGTGCCAGCAGCTTAGATCTTGAAGGCTCCTACGAGCAGTACTTC
j_gene: TRBJ2-5; abundance: -; v_gene: TRBV5-1; d_gene: -; CDR3aa: CASSLMSGEETQYF; CDR3nt: TGCGCCAGCAGCTTGATGTCGGGCGAAGAGACCCAGTACTTC
j_gene: TRBJ2-7; abundance: -; v_gene: TRBV7-7; d_gene: TRBD1; CDR3aa: CASSFRQGQEQYF; CDR3nt: TGTGCCAGCAGCTTCCGACAGGGGCAAGAGCAGTACTTC
j_gene: TRBJ2-7; abundance: -; v_gene: TRBV11-2; d_gene: -; CDR3aa: CASSPSVGYEQYF; CDR3nt: TGTGCCAGCAGCCCCTCGGTTGGATACGAGCAGTACTTC
j_gene: TRBJ2-7; abundance: -; v_gene: TRBV9; d_gene: -; CDR3aa: CASSVAQGAFYEQYF; CDR3nt: TGTGCCAGCAGCGTAGCTCAAGGGGCTTTTTACGAGCAGTACTTC
j_gene: TRBJ2-7; abundance: -; v_gene: TRBV7-2; d_gene: -; CDR3aa: CASSLSWETTYEQYF; CDR3nt: TGTGCCAGCAGCTTATCGTGGGAGACCACCTACGAGCAGTACTTC
j_gene: TRBJ2-1; abundance: -; v_gene: TRBV15; d_gene: TRBD2; CDR3aa: CATSRDLLAGGDEQFF; CDR3nt: TGTGCCACCAGCAGAGATCTACTAGCGGGAGGCGATGAGCAGTTCTTC
j_gene: TRBJ2-1; abundance: -; v_gene: TRBV2; d_gene: -; CDR3aa: CATHYFEVQFF; CDR3nt: TGTGCCACCCACTATTTCGAGGTGCAGTTCTTC
j_gene: TRBJ1-2; abundance: -; v_gene: TRBV30; d_gene: -; CDR3aa: CAWSVGELRAYGYTF; CDR3nt: TGTGCCTGGAGTGTAGGGGAGCTCCGGGCCTATGGCTACACCTTC
j_gene: TRBJ2-4; abundance: -; v_gene: TRBV5-1; d_gene: TRBD1; CDR3aa: CASSPGQRQNIQYF; CDR3nt: TGCGCCAGCAGCCCGGGACAGCGCCAAAACATTCAGTACTTC
j_gene: TRBJ2-7; abundance: -; v_gene: TRBV5-1; d_gene: TRBD2; CDR3aa: CASSLEGTSTDEQYF; CDR3nt: TGCGCCAGCAGCTTGGAGGGGACTAGTACCGACGAGCAGTACTTC
j_gene: TRBJ2-7; abundance: -; v_gene: TRBV30; d_gene: TRBD1; CDR3aa: CAWTGGYEQYF; CDR3nt: TGTGCCTGGACAGGGGGCTACGAGCAGTACTTC
j_gene: TRBJ2-7; abundance: -; v_gene: TRBV27; d_gene: -; CDR3aa: CASSFMPLSYEQYF; CDR3nt: TGTGCCAGCAGTTTCATGCCCCTCTCCTACGAGCAGTACTTC
j_gene: TRBJ2-7; abundance: -; v_gene: TRBV18; d_gene: TRBD1; CDR3aa: CATQQGSEQYF; CDR3nt: TGTGCCACCCAACAGGGGAGCGAGCAGTACTTC
j_gene: TRBJ1-1; abundance: -; v_gene: TRBV4-2; d_gene: TRBD1; CDR3aa: CASSQGDRAGNTEAFF; CDR3nt: TGTGCCAGCAGCCAAGGAGACAGGGCCGGGAACACTGAAGCTTTCTTT
j_gene: TRBJ2-1; abundance: -; v_gene: TRBV28; d_gene: TRBD2; CDR3aa: CASSPTSGPAYNEQFF; CDR3nt: TGTGCCAGCAGTCCGACTAGCGGGCCCGCCTACAATGAGCAGTTCTTC
j_gene: TRBJ2-3; abundance: -; v_gene: TRBV28; d_gene: TRBD2; CDR3aa: CASSLWGGGRDTDTQYF; CDR3nt: TGTGCCAGCAGTTTATGGGGCGGCGGGAGGGACACAGATACGCAGTATTTT
j_gene: TRBJ1-1; abundance: -; v_gene: TRBV7-2; d_gene: -; CDR3aa: CASSSFRRVGAFF; CDR3nt: TGTGCCAGCAGCTCTTTTAGGAGGGTCGGAGCTTTCTTT
j_gene: TRBJ2-7; abundance: -; v_gene: TRBV10-3; d_gene: TRBD2; CDR3aa: CAISQASGAYEQYF; CDR3nt: TGTGCCATCTCCCAGGCTAGCGGAGCCTACGAGCAGTACTTC
j_gene: TRBJ2-5; abundance: once; v_gene: TRBV11-2; d_gene: -; CDR3aa: CASSPLPQRREGFETQYF; CDR3nt: TGTGCCAGCAGCCCACTCCCCCAGCGACGAGAAGGGTTTGAGACCCAGTACTTC
j_gene: TRBJ2-1; abundance: -; v_gene: TRBV11-2; d_gene: TRBD2; CDR3aa: CASSVLRTSGSGEQFF; CDR3nt: TGTGCCAGCAGCGTTCTCAGGACTAGCGGGAGTGGTGAGCAGTTCTTC
j_gene: TRBJ2-3; abundance: -; v_gene: TRBV4-2; d_gene: -; CDR3aa: CASSRPRITGRTDTQYF; CDR3nt: TGTGCCAGCAGCCGCCCAAGAATTACAGGTCGAACAGATACGCAGTATTTT
j_gene: TRBJ2-7; abundance: -; v_gene: TRBV5-1; d_gene: -; CDR3aa: CASSGRPSYEQYF; CDR3nt: TGCGCCAGCAGTGGCAGGCCAAGCTACGAGCAGTACTTC
j_gene: TRBJ1-1; abundance: -; v_gene: TRBV18; d_gene: -; CDR3aa: CASSPLAGEAFF; CDR3nt: TGTGCCAGCTCACCATTAGCGGGTGAAGCTTTCTTT
j_gene: TRBJ2-1; abundance: -; v_gene: TRBV28; d_gene: -; CDR3aa: CASSPSLNEQFF; CDR3nt: TGTGCCAGCAGTCCGTCTCTGAATGAGCAGTTCTTC
j_gene: TRBJ1-1; abundance: -; v_gene: TRBV6-5; d_gene: -; CDR3aa: CASSYSLDRWDAAFF; CDR3nt: TGTGCCAGCAGTTACTCGTTGGACCGCTGGGATGCGGCTTTCTTT